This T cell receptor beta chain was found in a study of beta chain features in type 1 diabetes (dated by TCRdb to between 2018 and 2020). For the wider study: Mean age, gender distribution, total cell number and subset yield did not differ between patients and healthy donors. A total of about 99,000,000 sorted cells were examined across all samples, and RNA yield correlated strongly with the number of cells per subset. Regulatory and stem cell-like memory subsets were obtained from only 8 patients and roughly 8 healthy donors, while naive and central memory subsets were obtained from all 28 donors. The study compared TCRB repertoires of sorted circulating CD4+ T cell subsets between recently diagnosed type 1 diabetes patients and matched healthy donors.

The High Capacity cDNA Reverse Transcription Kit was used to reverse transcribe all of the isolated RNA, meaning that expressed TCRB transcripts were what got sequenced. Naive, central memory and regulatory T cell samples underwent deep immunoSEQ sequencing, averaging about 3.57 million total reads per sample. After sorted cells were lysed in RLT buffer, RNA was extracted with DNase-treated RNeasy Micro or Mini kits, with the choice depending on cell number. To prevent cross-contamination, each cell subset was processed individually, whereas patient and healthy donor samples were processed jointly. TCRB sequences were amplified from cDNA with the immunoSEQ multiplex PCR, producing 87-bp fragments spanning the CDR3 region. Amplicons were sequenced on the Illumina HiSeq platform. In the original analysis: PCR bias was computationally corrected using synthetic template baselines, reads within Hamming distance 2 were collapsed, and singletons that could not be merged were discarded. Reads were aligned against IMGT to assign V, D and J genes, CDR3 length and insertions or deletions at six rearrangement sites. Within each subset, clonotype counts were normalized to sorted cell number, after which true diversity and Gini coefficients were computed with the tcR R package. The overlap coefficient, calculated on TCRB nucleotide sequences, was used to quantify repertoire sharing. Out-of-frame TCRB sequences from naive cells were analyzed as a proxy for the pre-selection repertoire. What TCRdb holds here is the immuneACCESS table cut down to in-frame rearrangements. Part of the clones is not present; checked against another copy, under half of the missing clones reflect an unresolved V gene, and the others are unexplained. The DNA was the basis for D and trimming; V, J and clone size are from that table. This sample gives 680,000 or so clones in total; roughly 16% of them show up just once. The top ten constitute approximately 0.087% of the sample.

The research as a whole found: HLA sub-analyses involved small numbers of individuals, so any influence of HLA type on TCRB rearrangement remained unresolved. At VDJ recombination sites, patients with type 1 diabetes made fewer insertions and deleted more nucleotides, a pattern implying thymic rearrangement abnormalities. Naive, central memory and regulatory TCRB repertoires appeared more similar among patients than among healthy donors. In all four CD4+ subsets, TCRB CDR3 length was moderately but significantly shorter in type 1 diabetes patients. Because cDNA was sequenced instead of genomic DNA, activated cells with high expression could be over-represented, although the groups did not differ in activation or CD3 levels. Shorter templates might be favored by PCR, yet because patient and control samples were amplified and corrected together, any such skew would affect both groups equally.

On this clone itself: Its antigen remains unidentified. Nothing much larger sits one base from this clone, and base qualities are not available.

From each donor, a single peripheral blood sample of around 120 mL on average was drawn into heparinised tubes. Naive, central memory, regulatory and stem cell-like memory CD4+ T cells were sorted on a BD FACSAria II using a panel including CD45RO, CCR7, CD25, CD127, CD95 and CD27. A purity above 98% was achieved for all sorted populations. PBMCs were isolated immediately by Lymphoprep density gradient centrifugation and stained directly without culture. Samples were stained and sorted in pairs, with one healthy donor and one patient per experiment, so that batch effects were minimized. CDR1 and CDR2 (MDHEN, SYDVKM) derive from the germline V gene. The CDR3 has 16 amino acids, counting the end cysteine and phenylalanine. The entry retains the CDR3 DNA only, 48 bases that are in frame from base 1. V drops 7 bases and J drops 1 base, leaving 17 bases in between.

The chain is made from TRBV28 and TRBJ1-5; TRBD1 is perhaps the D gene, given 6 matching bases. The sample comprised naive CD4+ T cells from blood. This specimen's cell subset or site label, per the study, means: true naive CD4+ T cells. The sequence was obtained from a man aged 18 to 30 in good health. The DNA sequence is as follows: TGTGCCAGCACCTTGGGGGGGGCTGGGAGCAATCAGCCCCAGCATTTT. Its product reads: CASTLGGAGSNQPQHF. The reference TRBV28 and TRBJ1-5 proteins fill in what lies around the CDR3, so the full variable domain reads DVKVTQSSRYLVKRTGEKVFLECVQDMDHENMFWYRQDPGLGLRLIYFSYDVKMKEKGDIPEGYSVSREKKERFSLILESASTNQTSMYLCASTLGGAGSNQPQHFGDGTRLSIL.